The 13 T cell receptor beta chains given below trace back to one sample, sequenced in a study of blood T cell repertoires in COVID-19. Here immunoSEQ multiplex PCR was the method, and the copy in TCRdb shows in-frame clones only, minus some. Here the sample spans approximately 150,000 clones, roughly four fifths being singletons. Sequenced sample: peripheral blood. The receptor set was obtained from a woman older than 75 with acute or convalescent COVID-19.

This clone was recorded only once. This chain links TRBV7-6 with TRBJ2-7; D call uncertain. This CDR3 contains 14 residues. V was shortened by 4 bases and J by 0 bases, with 10 bases between the two germline ends. The germline V gene encodes CDR1 SGHVS and CDR2 FNYEAQ. CDR3 sequence (DNA): TGTGCCAGCAGCTCAGGCTCCAGCTCCTACGAGCAGTACTTC. It encodes CASSSGSSSYEQYF. Based on the CDR3 plus reference TRBV7-6 and TRBJ2-7, the full variable domain is GAGVSQSPRYKVTKRGQDVALRCDPISGHVSLYWYRQALGQGPEFLTYFNYEAQQDKSGLPNDRFSAERPEGSISTLTIQRTEQRDSAMYRCASSSGSSSYEQYFGPGTRLTVT.

This sequence joins TRBV5-4 and TRBJ2-5, with TRBD1 as a possible D gene (6 bases). Trimming pared 4 bases from V and 6 bases from J, leaving 19 bases between. CDR1 is SGHNT and CDR2 is YYREEE in the germline V gene (reference sequence). The CDR3 is made up of 15 amino acids. The CDR3 region is CASSRGQLIEQTQYF. The CDR3 nucleotides are TGTGCCAGCAGCCGCGGACAGTTAATCGAACAGACCCAGTACTTC.

The genes are TRBV5-1 and TRBJ2-7, with TRBD1 as a possible D gene (8 bases). The germline CDR1 and CDR2 sequences are SGHRS and YFSETQ. V lost 7 bases and J 5 bases, leaving 22 bases between the germline ends. The CDR3 extends over 15 amino acids. CDR3 amino acids: CASSPRQGRENEQYF. CDR3 coding DNA: TGCGCCAGCTCCCCAAGACAGGGGAGGGAGAACGAGCAGTACTTC.

V is TRBV6-5 and J is TRBJ2-5, with D hard to call. Germline loops: CDR1 MNHEY, CDR2 SVGAGI. The CDR3 runs 14 residues. The V and J ends lost 0 bases and 3 bases respectively, with 8 bases between them. CDR3: CASSYSGRKETQYF. The DNA for the CDR3 is TGTGCCAGCAGTTACTCGGGCCGGAAAGAGACCCAGTACTTC.

V gene TRBV9 combines with J gene TRBJ2-3; TRBD2 matches 8 bases. Trimming removed 2 bases from V and 4 bases from J; junction bases left unmatched: 12. CDR3 size: 17 residues. Germline assignment: CDR1 SGDLS and CDR2 YYNGEE. The CDR3 nucleotides read TGTGCCAGCAGCGTCCATCTCGGGGGGGGCCGGGCAGATACGCAGTATTTT. It yields the protein CASSVHLGGGRADTQYF.

This chain links TRBV30 with TRBJ1-1, with no clear D. CDR1 is GTSNPN and CDR2 is SVGIG in the germline V gene (reference sequence). This CDR3 region has 13 residues. Trimming left V 2 bases short and J 3 bases short, with 10 bases between. The DNA of the CDR3 is TGTGCCTGGAGTTCCGTCCCAGACACTGAAGCTTTCTTT. It yields the protein CAWSSVPDTEAFF.

The rearrangement uses TRBV19 and TRBJ2-1; 9 bases are a match to TRBD2. Germline values: CDR1 LNHDA, CDR2 SQIVND (reference sequence). Trimming at V came to 5 bases and at J to 7 bases, leaving 9 bases not matched to a gene. The CDR3 consists of 15 residues. CDR3: CASSFGTSKGNEQFF. The DNA of the CDR3 is TGTGCCAGTAGTTTCGGGACTAGCAAGGGTAATGAGCAGTTCTTC.

The chain combines TRBV3-1 (or the pseudogene TRBV3-2) with TRBJ2-5; 7 bases map to TRBD2. Losses at the gene ends were 4 bases for V and 9 bases for J; bases not matched to a gene: 11. Germline V gene sequence: CDR1 LGHDT, CDR2 YNNKEL (reference sequence). The length of the CDR3 is 14 residues. The CDR3 nucleotides are TGTGCCAGCAGCCCCCCGGGGCATGGGAGGGCCCAGTACTTC. The encoded protein is CASSPPGHGRAQYF.

This sequence joins TRBV11-2 and TRBJ2-1; 7 bases match TRBD2. This CDR3 spans 16 amino acids. V trimming: 4 bases; J trimming: 8 bases; junction bases outside the gene matches: 14. CDR1 and CDR2 (germline): SGHAT, FQNNGV. The CDR3 DNA follows: TGTGCCAGCAGCTCGGAGCTAGCGGTTCTCGGACATGAGCAGTTCTTC. Encoded protein: CASSSELAVLGHEQFF.

The CDR3 coding sequence is TGCAGCGTTGTGGGGGAGGGGCGCTTGAACACTGAAGCTTTCTTT. Encoded protein: CSVVGEGRLNTEAFF. V and J are TRBV29-1 and TRBJ1-1, with D tentatively TRBD1 (5 bases). V was clipped by 4 bases and J by 0 bases, with 15 bases between them. The length of the CDR3 is 15 residues. The V gene's germline CDR1 is SQVTM and CDR2 ANQGSEA.

This chain uses TRBV5-1 with TRBJ2-5, with TRBD1 matching 7 bases. Germline loops: CDR1 SGHRS, CDR2 YFSETQ. Unmatched junction bases numbered 4, after V lost 2 bases and J lost 3 bases. The CDR3 is 14 amino acids. For the CDR3, the DNA is TGCGCCAGCAGCTTCCCAGACAGGGAAGAGACCCAGTACTTC. Its protein is CASSFPDREETQYF.

The chain recombines TRBV11-3 with TRBJ2-2; 8 positions match TRBD1. From germline, CDR1 is SGHNT and CDR2 YENEEA. The V gene end was trimmed by 4 bases and the J gene end by 8 bases; junction bases not matched to a gene: 12. This CDR3 has 16 residues. The CDR3, as DNA: TGTGCCAGCAGCTCACTTCTTACAGGGGGAAGGGGGGAGCTGTTTTTT. It encodes CASSSLLTGGRGELFF.

This sequence joins TRBV12-3 or TRBV12-4 and TRBJ2-3; D is ambiguous. Between the trimmed V and J ends, which lost 6 bases and 1 base, there was a span of 8 bases. This CDR3 spans 13 amino acids. The CDR3 loop is CASSLFGTDTQYF. The DNA for the CDR3 is TGTGCCAGCAGCCTGTTCGGCACAGATACGCAGTATTTT.